The 27 T cell receptor beta chains listed next were all sequenced from one sample in a study of memory B cells and T cells in multiple sclerosis. CFSE-dim autoproliferating and CFSE-high non-proliferating T cells from unstimulated culture were sequenced separately. Replicate wells were pooled after approximately 7 days of stimulus-free culture of roughly 5x10^7 CFSE-labeled PBMCs. What these receptors recognize is not known. Profiling relied on immunoSEQ multiplex PCR, and the TCRdb table lists in-frame clones only, not all of them. Among 30,000 to 40,000 clones, roughly 86% were seen once, and the ten largest hold under 3.5%. Sequenced sample: PBMCs from blood kept in culture. The receptors here all came from a human donor with multiple sclerosis.

This chain connects TRBV6-1 to TRBJ1-3; D is uncertain. There are 16 residues in the CDR3. The germline V gene encodes CDR1 MNHNS and CDR2 SASEGT. V lost 4 bases to trimming and J lost 0 bases, with 13 bases between them. CDR3: CASSVNPPLSGNTIYF. The CDR3 coding sequence is TGTGCCAGCAGTGTGAATCCGCCTCTCTCTGGAAACACCATATATTTT.

CDR3 residues: CASRLSRDRGTDTQYF. The CDR3 DNA reads TGCGCCAGCAGACTCTCCAGGGACAGGGGCACAGATACGCAGTATTTT. V and J are TRBV4-1 and TRBJ2-3; 9 bases fit TRBD1. In germline, CDR1 is MGHRA, CDR2 YSYEKL. With 6 bases clipped from V and 1 base from J, the junction kept 8 bases outside the gene matches. The CDR3 is 16 amino acids.

The genes are TRBV7-9 and TRBJ1-1, with D tentatively TRBD1 (5 bases). CDR1 is SEHNR and CDR2 is FQNEAQ in the germline V gene (reference sequence). V was pared by 1 base and J by 1 base, with 10 bases between. The length of the CDR3 is 15 residues. This CDR3 reads CASSLGQTQNTEAFF. The CDR3 DNA is TGTGCCAGCAGCTTAGGACAGACACAGAACACTGAAGCTTTCTTT.

This rearrangement joins TRBV19 to TRBJ1-1; maybe TRBD1 (6 bases). Germline assignment: CDR1 LNHDA and CDR2 SQIVND (reference sequence). The CDR3 length is 15 residues. V gave up 7 bases and J gave up 0 bases, with 15 bases separating them. This CDR3 reads CASTKWGLMNTEAFF. The CDR3, as DNA: TGTGCCAGTACCAAGTGGGGGCTGATGAACACTGAAGCTTTCTTT.

The V and J genes are TRBV13 and TRBJ2-7; the match to TRBD1 covers 7 bases. CDR1 and CDR2 from the germline V gene are PRHDT and FYEKMQ (reference sequence). Trimming removed 6 bases from V and 1 base from J; junction bases left unmatched: 9. CDR3 length equals 15 residues. CDR3 nucleotides: TGTGCCAGCAGGCACCGGGACAGTTATTCCTACGAGCAGTACTTC. Translated: CASRHRDSYSYEQYF.

The V gene is TRBV25-1, the J gene TRBJ2-7, with D maybe TRBD1 (5 bases). Germline CDR1 reads MGHDK; CDR2 reads SYGVNS. The CDR3 extends over 15 amino acids. Trimming pared 7 bases from V and 2 bases from J, leaving 18 bases between. CDR3 residues: CASTQRAGLTYEQYF. The CDR3 region has the DNA TGTGCCAGCACCCAACGGGCAGGGCTAACCTACGAGCAGTACTTC.

This rearrangement joins TRBV9 to TRBJ2-1; D might be TRBD1 (5 bases). The ends were cut back, 3 bases at V and 2 bases at J, with 9 bases in the middle. CDR3 length: 14 residues. Germline V gene sequence: CDR1 SGDLS, CDR2 YYNGEE. The CDR3 coding sequence is TGTGCCAGCAGCGAGGGGTCCGCCTACAATGAGCAGTTCTTC. The encoded protein is CASSEGSAYNEQFF.

This chain joins TRBV7-6 and TRBJ2-6, with TRBD1 matching 8 bases. V shed 0 bases, J shed 2 bases, and the junction held 3 bases outside the gene matches. Germline V gives CDR1 SGHVS, CDR2 FNYEAQ. The CDR3 loop spans 17 amino acids. DNA for the CDR3: TGTGCCAGCAGCTTAGCCCACAGGGGGACTGGGGCCAACGTCCTGACTTTC. Protein: CASSLAHRGTGANVLTF.

The rearrangement uses TRBV5-4 and TRBJ1-1; maybe TRBD1 (6 bases). V was clipped by 4 bases and J by 10 bases, with 8 bases between them. The CDR3 loop spans 10 amino acids. Germline V gene lookup returns CDR1 SGHNT and CDR2 YYREEE (reference sequence). As DNA, the CDR3 is TGTGCCAGCAGCGAGGGGGGAGCTTTCTTT. It specifies CASSEGGAFF.

The chain couples TRBV19 to TRBJ2-7, with a weak D call TRBD1 (5 bases). The CDR3 runs to 14 residues. V was clipped by 10 bases and J by 0 bases, with 16 bases between them. CDR1 and CDR2 (germline): LNHDA, SQIVND (reference sequence). The DNA for the CDR3 is TGTGCCACCGCTATCATGACAGACTCCTACGAGCAGTACTTC. Encoded protein: CATAIMTDSYEQYF.

V and J are TRBV6-5 and TRBJ2-1; 13 bases are shared with TRBD2. With 4 bases clipped from V and 4 bases from J, the junction kept 1 base outside the gene matches. Germline CDR1 is MNHEY and CDR2 is SVGAGI. The length of the CDR3 is 15 residues. The CDR3 spells CASSWTSGSYNEQFF. The CDR3 DNA is TGTGCCAGCAGTTGGACTAGCGGGAGTTACAATGAGCAGTTCTTC.

The chain combines TRBV9 with TRBJ2-7; 9 positions agree with TRBD2. The CDR3 totals 13 residues. Germline lookup yields CDR1 SGDLS and CDR2 YYNGEE. With V trimmed by 4 bases and J by 3 bases, 2 bases remained unmatched. The CDR3 sequence is CASSISGSYEQYF. In DNA, the CDR3 is TGTGCCAGCAGCATTAGCGGGAGCTACGAGCAGTACTTC.

The chain links TRBV18 to TRBJ2-1, with D possibly being TRBD2 (5 bases). CDR1 is KGHSH and CDR2 is LQKENI in the germline V gene. Trimming took off 4 bases at V and 2 bases at J, with 9 bases between the two ends. CDR3 length: 14 residues. The CDR3 is CASSLVGAYNEQFF. CDR3 DNA: TGTGCCAGCTCACTAGTGGGAGCCTACAATGAGCAGTTCTTC.

The chain joins TRBV10-2 to TRBJ2-7; TRBD1 aligns across 9 bases. CDR3 length: 14 residues. Germline V lookup: CDR1 WSHSY, CDR2 SAAADI. V shed 2 bases, J shed 5 bases, and the junction held 4 bases outside the gene matches. CDR3 DNA sequence: TGCGCCAGCAGTGAGGCCGGGACAGGGAACGAGCAGTACTTC. Its protein is CASSEAGTGNEQYF.

The chain is built from TRBV10-2 and TRBJ2-1; D unresolved. The CDR3 has 11 residues. The V and J ends lost 2 bases and 7 bases respectively, with 3 bases between them. From germline, CDR1 is WSHSY and CDR2 SAAADI. The CDR3 DNA reads as TGCGCCAGCAGTGAGATGAATGAGCAGTTCTTC. Translated, it gives CASSEMNEQFF.

This rearrangement joins TRBV6-6 to TRBJ1-1, with D possibly TRBD1 on 5 matching bases. This CDR3 has 11 amino acids. V lost 11 bases and J 1 base, leaving 8 bases between the germline ends. CDR1 MNHNY and CDR2 SVGAGI come from the germline V gene (reference sequence). The CDR3 nucleotides are TGTGCCGCGGGGGAGAACACTGAAGCTTTCTTT. Encoded protein: CAAGENTEAFF.

The J gene is TRBJ1-3, the V gene TRBV9, with TRBD1 identical over 7 bases. V lost 4 bases to trimming and J lost 1 base; unmatched junction nucleotides: 14. The CDR3 contains 18 residues. Germline CDR1 is SGDLS and CDR2 is YYNGEE. The CDR3, as DNA: TGTGCCAGCAGCCAATCGACCGGGACAGTCCTGTCTGGAAACACCATATATTTT. Protein product: CASSQSTGTVLSGNTIYF.

This sequence joins TRBV2 and TRBJ2-2; possible D gene TRBD2, 5 bases. CDR1 is SNHLY and CDR2 is FYNNEI in the germline V gene. The CDR3 loop spans 15 amino acids. Trimming removed 7 bases from V and 4 bases from J, with 16 bases in between. The chain's CDR3 is CASKVSSSSTGELFF. The CDR3 DNA is TGTGCCAGCAAAGTCTCTTCTAGCAGCACCGGGGAGCTGTTTTTT. Based on the CDR3 plus reference TRBV2 and TRBJ2-2, the full variable domain is EPEVTQTPSHQVTQMGQEVILRCVPISNHLYFYWYRQILGQKVEFLVSFYNNEISEKSEIFDDQFSVERPDGSNFTLKIRSTKLEDSAMYFCASKVSSSSTGELFFGEGSRLTVL.

The rearrangement links TRBV10-1 to TRBJ2-2; D remains unclear. The CDR3 has 13 amino acids. Trimming removed 2 bases from V and 3 bases from J, with 4 bases in between. Germline CDR1 is WNHNN and CDR2 is SYGVQD (reference sequence). The CDR3 region is CASSEVHTGELFF. The CDR3 DNA sequence: TGCGCCAGCAGTGAGGTGCACACCGGGGAGCTGTTTTTT.

The rearrangement joins TRBV5-4 to TRBJ1-2; the D is unclear. The CDR3 is 14 amino acids. Looked up from germline, CDR1 is SGHNT and CDR2 is YYREEE (reference sequence). V dropped 0 bases and J dropped 3 bases, with 9 bases sitting between them. The CDR3 loop reads CASSLVGWDYGYTF. DNA of the CDR3: TGTGCCAGCAGCTTGGTAGGGTGGGACTATGGCTACACCTTC.

This clone was seen just once. J is TRBJ2-7 and V is TRBV7-8; no reliable D call. The germline V gene has CDR1 SGHVS and CDR2 FQNEAQ. The germline V and J ends were trimmed by 1 base and 3 bases, with 7 bases remaining between them. The CDR3 spans 13 residues. The CDR3 reads CASSLDYYYEQYF. The DNA of the CDR3 is TGTGCCAGCAGCTTAGACTACTACTACGAGCAGTACTTC.

V is TRBV15 and J is TRBJ1-4; possibly TRBD1 for D (6 bases). The CDR3 is 16 residues long. Germline CDR1 reads LNHNV; CDR2 reads YYDKDF (reference sequence). The V end lost 4 bases, the J end lost 8 bases, and 20 bases lay between the germline ends. CDR3 loop: CATSTPGRGGGEKLFF. The CDR3 nucleotides read TGTGCCACCAGCACCCCCGGGAGGGGGGGCGGGGAAAAACTGTTTTTT.

The chain links TRBV4-1 to TRBJ2-5; 15 bases fit TRBD2. TRBJ2-7 explains the end of the DNA better; the J call may be wrong. The CDR3 is made up of 16 amino acids. The germline V gene encodes CDR1 MGHRA and CDR2 YSYEKL. CDR3 amino acids: CASSQEGLAGGYEQYF. The CDR3, as DNA: TGCGCCAGCAGCCAAGAGGGACTAGCGGGAGGCTACGAGCAGTACTTC.

The chain uses TRBV11-2 and TRBJ2-7, with D possibly matching TRBD2 (6 bases). Trimming shortened V by 1 base and J by 0 bases, and 13 bases separated the two germline ends. Germline V gene sequence: CDR1 SGHAT, CDR2 FQNNGV. This CDR3 spans 16 amino acids. In nucleotides, the CDR3 is TGTGCCAGCAGCTTAGGCATTCGGGGGAGCTCCTACGAGCAGTACTTC. It yields the protein CASSLGIRGSSYEQYF.

This chain joins TRBV6-6 and TRBJ2-5; 9 bases map to TRBD1. The DNA end favors TRBJ2-7, so the J call may be wrong. The CDR3 spans 14 residues. The germline V gene encodes CDR1 MNHNY and CDR2 SVGAGI (reference sequence). DNA of the CDR3: TGTGCCAGCAATATACAGGGGGCCTCCTACGAGCAGTACTTC. Its protein is CASNIQGASYEQYF.

This rearrangement joins TRBV6-6 to TRBJ2-7, with a tentative D call TRBD2 (7 bases). The CDR3 has 13 amino acids. The V and J ends lost 8 bases and 6 bases respectively, with 17 bases between them. Per the germline V gene, CDR1 is MNHNY and CDR2 is SVGAGI (reference sequence). This CDR3 reads CASGGGPSGEQYF. In DNA form, the CDR3 reads TGTGCCAGCGGGGGGGGGCCATCGGGCGAGCAGTACTTC.

CDR3 bases: TGTGCCAGCAGTTTATCCAGGACAGGGGGCGTTCAGCCCCAGCATTTT. It codes for CASSLSRTGGVQPQHF. The chain uses TRBV27 and TRBJ1-5; TRBD1 aligns across 11 bases. This CDR3 has 16 residues. Germline V gene data show CDR1 as MNHEY and CDR2 as SMNVEV (reference sequence). Trimming took 0 bases from V and 6 from J; bases not matched to a gene: 4.